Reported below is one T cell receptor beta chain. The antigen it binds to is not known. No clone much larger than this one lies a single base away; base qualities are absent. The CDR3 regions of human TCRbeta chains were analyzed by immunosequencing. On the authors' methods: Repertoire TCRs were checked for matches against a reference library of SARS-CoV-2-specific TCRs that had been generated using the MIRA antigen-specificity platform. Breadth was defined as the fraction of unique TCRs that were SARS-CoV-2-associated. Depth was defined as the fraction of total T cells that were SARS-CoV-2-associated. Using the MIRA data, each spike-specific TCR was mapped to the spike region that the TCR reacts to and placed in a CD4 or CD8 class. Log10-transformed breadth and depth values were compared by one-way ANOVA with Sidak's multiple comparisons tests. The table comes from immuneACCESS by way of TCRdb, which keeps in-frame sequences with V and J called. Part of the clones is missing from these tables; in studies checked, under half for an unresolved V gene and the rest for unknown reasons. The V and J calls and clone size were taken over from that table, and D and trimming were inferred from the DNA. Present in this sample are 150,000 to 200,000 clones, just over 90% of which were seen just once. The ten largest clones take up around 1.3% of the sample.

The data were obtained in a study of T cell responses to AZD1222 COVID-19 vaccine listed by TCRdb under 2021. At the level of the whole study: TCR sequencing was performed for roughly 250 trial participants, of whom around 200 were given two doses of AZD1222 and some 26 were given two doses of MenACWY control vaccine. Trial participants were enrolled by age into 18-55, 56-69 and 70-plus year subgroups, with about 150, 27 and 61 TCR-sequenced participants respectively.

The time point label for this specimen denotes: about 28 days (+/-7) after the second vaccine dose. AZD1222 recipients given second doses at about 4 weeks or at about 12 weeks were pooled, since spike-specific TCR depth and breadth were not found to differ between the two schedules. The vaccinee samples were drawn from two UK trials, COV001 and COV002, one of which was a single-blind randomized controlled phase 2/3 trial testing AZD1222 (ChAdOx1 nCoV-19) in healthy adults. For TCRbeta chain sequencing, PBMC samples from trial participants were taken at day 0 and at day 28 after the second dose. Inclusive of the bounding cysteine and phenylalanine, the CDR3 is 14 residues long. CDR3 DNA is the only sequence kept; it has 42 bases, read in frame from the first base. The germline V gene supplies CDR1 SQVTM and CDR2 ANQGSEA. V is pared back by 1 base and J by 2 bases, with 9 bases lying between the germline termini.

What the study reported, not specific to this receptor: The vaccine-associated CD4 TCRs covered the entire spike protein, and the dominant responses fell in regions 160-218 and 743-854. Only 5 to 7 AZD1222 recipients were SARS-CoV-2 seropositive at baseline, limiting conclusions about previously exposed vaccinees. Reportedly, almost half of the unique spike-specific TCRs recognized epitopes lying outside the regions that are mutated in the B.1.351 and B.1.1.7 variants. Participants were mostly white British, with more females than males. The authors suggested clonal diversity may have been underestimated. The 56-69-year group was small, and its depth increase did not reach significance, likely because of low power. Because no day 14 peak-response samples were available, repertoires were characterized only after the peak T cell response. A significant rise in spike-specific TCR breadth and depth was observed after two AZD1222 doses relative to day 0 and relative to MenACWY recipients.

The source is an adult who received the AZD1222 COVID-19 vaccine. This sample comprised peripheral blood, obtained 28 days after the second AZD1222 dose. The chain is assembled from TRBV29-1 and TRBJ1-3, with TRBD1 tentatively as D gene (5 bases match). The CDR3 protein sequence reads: CSVEGTLTGNTIYF. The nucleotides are TGCAGCGTTGAAGGGACACTTACTGGAAACACCATATATTTT.